These T cell receptor beta chains were read from a single sample in a study of T cells in Graves' hyperthyroidism and ophthalmopathy. TCRdb reprocessed the multiplex PCR reads with MiXCR, giving one entry per CDR3 protein. The data show about 640,000 distinct CDR3 sequences, roughly 20% seen once. What was sequenced was blood. These receptors were taken from a man aged 25 to 40 with Graves' ophthalmopathy. Each CDR3 is given with its conserved first and last residue. D genes are given only for firm matches. Some rows mark clone size as missing; the rest say once, few, many or name a class of expanded clone.

TRBJ2-7 | TRBV7-8 | 17 | many | NA | CASSMTVTVDISYEQYF | TGTGCCAGCAGCATGACCGTTACGGTTGATATTTCCTACGAGCAGTACTTC
TRBJ2-6 | TRBV28 | 15 | NA | TRBD2 | CASSSGRAGANVLTF | TGTGCCAGCAGCTCAGGGAGGGCTGGGGCCAACGTCCTGACTTTC
TRBJ2-2 | TRBV6-5 | 13 | NA | TRBD1 | CASSWGTVGELFF | TGTGCCAGCAGTTGGGGGACAGTCGGGGAGCTGTTTTTT
TRBJ2-7 | TRBV4-3 | 15 | NA | NA | CASSQDLDGLWEQYF | TGCGCCAGCAGCCAAGATCTAGACGGGCTTTGGGAGCAGTACTTC
TRBJ2-1 | TRBV10-3 | 15 | NA | TRBD2 | CAISPLAGGPNEQFF | TGTGCCATCAGTCCACTAGCGGGAGGTCCCAATGAGCAGTTCTTC
TRBJ2-7 | TRBV11-2 | 15 | few | TRBD1 | CASSPDRGAAYEQYF | TGTGCCAGCAGTCCGGACAGGGGGGCCGCCTACGAGCAGTACTTC
TRBJ2-5 | TRBV20-1 | 14 | few | NA | CSATRLYDKETQYF | TGCAGTGCTACGAGACTATACGACAAAGAGACCCAGTACTTC
TRBJ2-1 | TRBV6-1 | 16 | NA | TRBD1 | CASSEMTGTGDNEQFF | TGTGCCAGCAGTGAGATGACCGGGACAGGGGACAATGAGCAGTTCTTC
TRBJ2-1 | TRBV7-2 | 17 | many | TRBD2 | CASSWVVRTSEDNEQFF | TGTGCCAGCAGCTGGGTAGTCAGGACTAGCGAGGACAATGAGCAGTTCTTC
TRBJ2-7 | TRBV11-2 | 16 | many | TRBD2 | CASRHTGLASSYEQYF | TGTGCCAGCAGACACACGGGACTAGCGTCCTCCTACGAGCAGTACTTC
TRBJ2-3 | TRBV28 | 14 | many | TRBD2 | CASLAGGITDTQYF | TGTGCCAGTCTAGCGGGAGGAATCACAGATACGCAGTATTTT
TRBJ1-6 | TRBV12-3/TRBV12-4 | 17 | NA | NA | CASSPTWGGSYNSPLHF | TGTGCCAGCAGTCCCACGTGGGGGGGCTCCTATAATTCACCCCTCCACTTT
TRBJ2-7 | TRBV5-6 | 15 | NA | NA | CASSFSGNPSYEQYF | TGTGCCAGCAGCTTCTCCGGGAACCCCTCCTACGAGCAGTACTTC
TRBJ2-7 | TRBV7-2 | 14 | many | TRBD1 | CASSPDRGTYEQYF | TGTGCCAGCAGCCCTGACAGGGGAACTTACGAGCAGTACTTC
TRBJ1-1 | TRBV6-5 | 15 | NA | NA | CASSYSWGGDTEAFF | TGTGCCAGCAGTTACTCATGGGGGGGTGACACTGAAGCTTTCTTT
TRBJ2-3 | TRBV20-1 | 13 | many | TRBD2 | CSARLSGVDTQYF | TGCAGTGCTCGCCTTAGCGGGGTGGATACGCAGTATTTT
TRBJ2-1 | TRBV20-1 | 17 | NA | TRBD2 | CSAIETSGVSSYNEQFF | TGCAGTGCTATAGAGACTAGCGGGGTTTCTTCCTACAATGAGCAGTTCTTC
TRBJ2-3 | TRBV6-2/TRBV6-3 | 13 | NA | NA | CASSYSTEYTQYF | TGTGCCAGCAGTTACTCGACGGAGTATACGCAGTATTTT
TRBJ1-5 | TRBV4-1 | 15 | NA | TRBD1 | CASSQEDREGQPQHF | TGCGCCAGCAGCCAAGAAGACAGGGAGGGTCAGCCCCAGCATTTT
TRBJ2-7 | TRBV5-6 | 13 | NA | NA | CASSKEGRYEQYF | TGTGCCAGCAGCAAGGAGGGCCGTTACGAGCAGTACTTC
TRBJ2-2 | TRBV9 | 16 | NA | NA | CASSVMGVDLTGELFF | TGTGCCAGCAGCGTCATGGGAGTCGACCTCACCGGGGAGCTGTTTTTT
TRBJ2-5 | TRBV7-2 | 15 | NA | TRBD2 | CANSFRLAEQETQYF | TGTGCCAACAGCTTCCGACTAGCGGAACAAGAGACCCAGTACTTC
TRBJ2-2 | TRBV4-3 | 14 | NA | NA | CASSQDRSAGELFF | TGCGCCAGCAGCCAAGACCGATCTGCCGGGGAGCTGTTTTTT
TRBJ2-1 | TRBV6-1 | 19 | NA | TRBD2 | CASSSEGSGRPSSYNEQFF | TGTGCCAGCAGTTCCGAGGGGAGCGGGAGGCCGAGCTCCTACAATGAGCAGTTCTTC
TRBJ1-1 | TRBV10-3 | 13 | many | NA | CAISEGARTEAFF | TGTGCCATCAGTGAGGGGGCGCGCACTGAAGCTTTCTTT
TRBJ2-7 | TRBV5-1 | 14 | NA | NA | CASGTGSFLYEQYF | TGCGCCAGCGGAACCGGGTCCTTCCTGTACGAGCAGTACTTC
TRBJ2-5 | TRBV9 | 14 | few | NA | CASSVSGTKETQYF | TGTGCCAGCAGCGTTTCGGGCACTAAAGAGACCCAGTACTTC
TRBJ2-5 | TRBV12-3/TRBV12-4 | 14 | many | NA | CASSLVGRKETQYF | TGTGCCAGCAGTTTAGTGGGCAGGAAAGAGACCCAGTACTTC
TRBJ2-3 | TRBV6-5 | 16 | NA | TRBD2 | CASSSPLLAETDTQYF | TGTGCCAGCAGTTCTCCCCTACTAGCGGAGACAGATACGCAGTATTTT
TRBJ2-4 | TRBV20-1 | 14 | NA | TRBD2 | CSGLAGVVKNIQYF | TGCAGCGGACTAGCGGGAGTCGTCAAAAACATTCAGTACTTC
TRBJ2-5 | TRBV12-3/TRBV12-4 | 15 | few | NA | CASTLNRAGKETQYF | TGTGCCAGCACATTAAACCGGGCCGGGAAAGAGACCCAGTACTTC
TRBJ2-5 | TRBV28 | 16 | few | TRBD1 | CASSQLGTGILETQYF | TGTGCCAGCAGTCAACTTGGGACAGGAATATTAGAGACCCAGTACTTC
TRBJ2-2 | TRBV10-2 | 13 | few | NA | CASFGTLTGELFF | TGCGCCAGCTTTGGGACCCTCACCGGGGAGCTGTTTTTT
TRBJ2-5 | TRBV12-3/TRBV12-4 | 14 | many | NA | CASSPTGAQETQYF | TGTGCCAGCAGCCCTACGGGCGCACAAGAGACCCAGTACTTC
TRBJ1-1 | TRBV27 | 15 | few | NA | CASSPEPGPGPEAFF | TGTGCCAGCAGTCCAGAACCGGGACCTGGACCTGAAGCTTTCTTT
TRBJ2-7 | TRBV7-3 | 13 | NA | TRBD2 | CASSEGSGGEQYF | TGTGCCAGCAGCGAGGGGTCGGGAGGCGAGCAGTACTTC
TRBJ1-5 | TRBV7-8 | 12 | few | NA | CASSSAGQPQHF | TGTGCCAGCAGCTCGGCCGGTCAGCCCCAGCATTTT
TRBJ2-7 | TRBV7-9 | 15 | many | NA | CASSLGTGYTYEQYF | TGTGCCAGCAGCTTGGGAACAGGATACACCTACGAGCAGTACTTC
TRBJ2-3 | TRBV24-1 | 11 | NA | NA | CATGGADTQYF | TGTGCCACCGGTGGCGCAGATACGCAGTATTTT
TRBJ2-3 | TRBV3-1 | 15 | few | NA | CASSQVSGSTDTQYF | TGTGCCAGCAGCCAAGTTAGCGGCAGCACAGATACGCAGTATTTT
TRBJ1-5 | TRBV2 | 14 | NA | NA | CGSSFGGSNQPQHF | TGTGGCAGCAGTTTCGGGGGAAGCAATCAGCCCCAGCATTTT
TRBJ2-7 | TRBV15 | 17 | few | TRBD1 | CATSRDFGQGKSYEQYF | TGTGCCACCAGCAGAGACTTCGGACAGGGGAAATCCTACGAGCAGTACTTC
TRBJ2-3 | TRBV29-1 | 17 | NA | NA | CSVTFGRASFGTDTQYF | TGCAGCGTAACATTCGGGAGAGCGAGTTTTGGCACAGATACGCAGTATTTT
TRBJ1-1 | TRBV28 | 15 | few | TRBD1 | CASSKTGGAYTEAFF | TGTGCCAGCAGTAAAACAGGGGGCGCGTACACTGAAGCTTTCTTT
TRBJ1-4 | TRBV2 | 13 | few | NA | CASSLAGGEKLFF | TGTGCCAGCAGTTTAGCTGGGGGGGAAAAACTGTTTTTT
TRBJ1-5 | TRBV5-8 | 14 | few | TRBD1 | CASNNRGVSQPQHF | TGTGCCAGCAACAACAGGGGGGTGAGTCAGCCCCAGCATTTT
TRBJ2-1 | TRBV7-6 | 14 | few | NA | CASSRMPENNEQFF | TGTGCCAGCAGCCGAATGCCAGAGAACAATGAGCAGTTCTTC
TRBJ2-2 | TRBV6-5 | 17 | once | NA | CASSYSQWRKNTGELFF | TGTGCCAGCAGTTACTCTCAGTGGCGAAAGAACACCGGGGAGCTGTTTTTT
TRBJ2-7 | TRBV7-3 | 16 | few | NA | CASSPSAGLGSYEQYF | TGTGCCAGCAGCCCCTCGGCAGGCCTCGGGTCCTACGAGCAGTACTTC
TRBJ1-5 | TRBV12-3/TRBV12-4 | 13 | many | NA | CASRTDSNQPQHF | TGTGCCAGCAGGACTGATAGCAATCAGCCCCAGCATTTT